Listed below are T cell receptor beta chains from one sample, sequenced in a study of cytotoxic CD8 clonotypes in ibrutinib-treated CLL. TCRdb keeps only in-frame clones here, not all; method: immunoSEQ multiplex PCR. The sample lists about 200,000 clones, roughly 73% occurring once. The specimen comprised PBMCs, sampled after 12 months of ibrutinib treatment. The origin of the receptors is a human donor with chronic lymphocytic leukemia. CDR3s include the opening cysteine and the closing phenylalanine or tryptophan. D genes are given only for firm matches. A row's size may be missing; if present it is once, few, many or a size class.

NA,TRBJ2-3,TRBV5-4,NA,TGTGCCAGCAGCACGGGAGTAGATACGCAGTATTTT,CASSTGVDTQYF
NA,TRBJ2-7,TRBV5-6,few,TGTGCCAGCAGCCTCCTGGGCCCCCCCTACGAGCAGTACTTC,CASSLLGPPYEQYF
TRBD1,TRBJ2-5,TRBV27,NA,TGTGCCAGCAGTTTCCGGGACAGTCAAGAGACCCAGTACTTC,CASSFRDSQETQYF
NA,TRBJ2-1,TRBV28,NA,TGTGCCAGCAGAAGCTCTGAGTCCTACAATGAGCAGTTCTTC,CASRSSESYNEQFF
NA,TRBJ2-2,TRBV5-1,NA,TGCGCCAGCAGCTTGTCGAGCAGCTCCTTGACCGGGGAGCTGTTTTTT,CASSLSSSSLTGELFF
NA,TRBJ2-2,TRBV10-3,NA,TGTGCCATCGGGGGTCTTGGGGGCACCGGGGAGCTGTTTTTT,CAIGGLGGTGELFF
NA,TRBJ2-1,TRBV5-1,NA,TGCGCCAGCAAGCCCGAGACAGGCCCCTACAATGAGCAGTTCTTC,CASKPETGPYNEQFF
TRBD1,TRBJ1-3,TRBV9,once,TGTGCCAGCAGCCAACAGGGGGTGGGAGGAAACACCATATATTTT,CASSQQGVGGNTIYF
NA,TRBJ2-7,TRBV7-9,NA,TGTGCCAGCAGTCCAAGAGGTTCCAGGAGTACCTACGAGCAGTACTTC,CASSPRGSRSTYEQYF
TRBD1,TRBJ2-5,TRBV18,NA,TGTGCCAGCTCACCTACCGGGACAGCAGGGGAAGAGACCCAGTACTTC,CASSPTGTAGEETQYF
NA,TRBJ2-5,TRBV7-8,NA,TGTGCCAGCAGCTTTTACCGGACCGTTCGGGAGACCCAGTACTTC,CASSFYRTVRETQYF
TRBD2,TRBJ2-1,TRBV7-9,few,TGTGCCAGCAGCCCAGCGGGAAACTCCTACAATGAGCAGTTCTTC,CASSPAGNSYNEQFF
TRBD1,TRBJ2-7,TRBV15,NA,TGTGCCACCAGCAGATTTACGTCAGGGACAGGGGCGGACGAGCAGTACTTC,CATSRFTSGTGADEQYF
NA,TRBJ2-3,TRBV7-9,few,TGTGCCAGCAGCTTAGTAGGCTTCACAGATACGCAGTATTTT,CASSLVGFTDTQYF
TRBD2,TRBJ2-6,TRBV5-1,NA,TGCGCCAGCAGCTCGGCCGGGTCCCGGGGGGGAGGGGCCAACGTCCTGACTTTC,CASSSAGSRGGGANVLTF
TRBD2,TRBJ2-3,TRBV5-1,NA,TGCGCCAGCAGCTTGGCCGGCGGACTAGCGGGTGATACGCAGTATTTT,CASSLAGGLAGDTQYF
NA,TRBJ2-3,TRBV28,NA,TGTGCCAGCAGTTTGAGAAAAGCCCTTATAGATACGCAGTATTTT,CASSLRKALIDTQYF
NA,TRBJ1-5,TRBV23-1,NA,TGCGCCAGCAGTCGACGGGGGGATTATGATCAGCCCCAGCATTTT,CASSRRGDYDQPQHF
TRBD1,TRBJ1-2,TRBV5-4,NA,TGTGCCAGCAGCAGCCACAGGGGGCAAGTTATCTATGGCTACACCTTC,CASSSHRGQVIYGYTF
NA,TRBJ1-1,TRBV4-1,once,TGCGCCAGCAGCCATGCTCTAAGGGGGGGCTTGGCTTTCTTT,CASSHALRGGLAFF
NA,TRBJ2-5,TRBV30,NA,TGTGCCTGGAGGCAGGGGGGGACCCAGTACTTC,CAWRQGGTQYF
NA,TRBJ2-3,TRBV11-2,NA,TGTGCCAGCAGCTTTCGCAGGGGCGGCACAGATACGCAGTATTTT,CASSFRRGGTDTQYF
TRBD2,TRBJ2-3,TRBV5-4,NA,TGTGCCAGCAGCTTGGCCGGCGGGGGGGCCTCTGATACGCAGTATTTT,CASSLAGGGASDTQYF
NA,TRBJ1-6,TRBV10-3,few,TGTGCCATCAGTGAGTCGACAGGCTTTATACCACCCCTCCACTTT,CAISESTGFIPPLHF
NA,TRBJ1-2,TRBV5-1,NA,TGCGCCAGCAGCTTAGAACGGACAGTACCTAACTATGGCTACACCTTC,CASSLERTVPNYGYTF
TRBD1,TRBJ1-2,TRBV5-4,once,TGTGCCAGCAGCCCCAGGAGGGACAGGGACGACTATGGCTACACCTTC,CASSPRRDRDDYGYTF
TRBD1,TRBJ1-2,TRBV28,NA,TGTGCCAGCAGTATCGCCCGGACAGGGAACCTAGACTATGGCTACACCTTC,CASSIARTGNLDYGYTF
NA,TRBJ1-2,TRBV15,NA,TGTGCCACCAGCGGAAGATCACTTAACTATGGCTACACCTTC,CATSGRSLNYGYTF
NA,TRBJ1-2,TRBV9,once,TGTGCCAGCAGCCTAACTACTAACTATGGCTACACCTTC,CASSLTTNYGYTF
NA,TRBJ1-1,TRBV5-1,NA,TGCGCCAGCAGCGCCCGGGATCAGACTATGAACACTGAAGCTTTCTTT,CASSARDQTMNTEAFF
NA,TRBJ1-2,TRBV10-3,once,TGTGCCATCAGCCTAATTCAGGGGAAAAGTAGTAATGGCTACACCTTC,CAISLIQGKSSNGYTF
NA,TRBJ1-2,TRBV29-1,NA,TGCAGCGTTTTGAAGGACAGTAACTATGGCTACACCTTC,CSVLKDSNYGYTF
NA,TRBJ1-1,TRBV6-5,NA,TGTGCCAGCAGCTACCTGTTGAACACTGAAGCTTTCTTT,CASSYLLNTEAFF
TRBD2,TRBJ2-1,TRBV5-1,few,TGCGCCAGCAGCACCGGGACTAGCGGATATACCAGAGAGCAGTTCTTC,CASSTGTSGYTREQFF
NA,TRBJ1-6,TRBV29-1,NA,TGCAGCGTCCGGACATCCGGCAATTCACCCCTCCACTTT,CSVRTSGNSPLHF
NA,TRBJ2-7,TRBV18,NA,TGTGCCAGCTCACAAGGGGCGAGCAACGAGCAGTACTTC,CASSQGASNEQYF
NA,TRBJ2-5,TRBV28,NA,TGTGCCAGCAGGACCGACCGCGGGTGGGACCAAGAGACCCAGTACTTC,CASRTDRGWDQETQYF
NA,TRBJ2-7,TRBV5-1,once,TGCGCCAGCAGCTTGGAGCTGAGCTCCTACGAGCAGTACTTC,CASSLELSSYEQYF
NA,TRBJ2-5,TRBV5-1,NA,TGCGCCAGCAGCTTAGGGCGGAGGGGACAAGAGACCCAGTACTTC,CASSLGRRGQETQYF
NA,TRBJ2-7,TRBV7-6,NA,TGTGCCAGCAGCTTAGACAGGTATAGCGAGCAGTACTTC,CASSLDRYSEQYF
TRBD2,TRBJ2-1,TRBV2,NA,TGTGCCAGCAGGCGGGGGGGCTGGCAGTTCTTC,CASRRGGWQFF